This T cell receptor (beta chain) was observed in a study of blood T cell repertoires in COVID-19. The wider study: The origin of the acute and convalescent COVID-19 samples was the United States, Italy and Spain.

As processed by the authors: Reference gene primers were amplified, and this amplification served to estimate nucleated cell counts. The protocol was immunoSEQ multiplex PCR, while the TCRdb copy is restricted to in-frame clones and leaves out a portion. The V and J calls and clone size were taken over from that table, and D and trimming were inferred from the DNA. The sample has tens of thousands of clones, approximately 90% seen once; the top ten hold around 8%. Germline trimming cut 7 bases from V and 7 bases from J; bases unmatched to any gene: 16. Germline V gene sequence: CDR1 MDHEN, CDR2 SYDVKM. This CDR3 is 16 amino acids long. This clone was picked up one time.

This receptor was identified in a human donor in a cohort sampled during active COVID-19. Sequences were obtained from peripheral blood. The chain links TRBV28 to TRBJ2-7; 10 nucleotides agree with TRBD2. CDR3: CASNRPGASGSKEQYF. DNA of the CDR3: TGTGCCAGCAATCGACCCGGGGCTAGCGGGAGTAAGGAGCAGTACTTC.